Shown below are 8 T cell receptor beta chains from a single sample sequenced in a study of PD-L1 blockade in urothelial cancer. Time point here: pretreatment peripheral blood. The assay was immunoSEQ multiplex PCR, and TCRdb's table has in-frame clones only and misses some. The sample carries tens of thousands of clones, around 87% recorded once. The specimen comprised PBMCs, sampled around atezolizumab (anti-PD-L1) treatment. These receptors were obtained from a man aged 55-75 years with urothelial cancer.

For the CDR3, the DNA is TGTGCCAGCAGTGGTAACAGGGGCGACAATCAGCCCCAGCATTTT. Amino acids: CASSGNRGDNQPQHF. This sequence joins TRBV28 and TRBJ1-5; 7 bases agree with TRBD1. The V gene end was trimmed by 5 bases and the J gene end by 3 bases; junction bases not matched to a gene: 7. The CDR3 contains 15 residues. Germline CDR1 is MDHEN and CDR2 is SYDVKM.

The chain recombines TRBV7-9 with TRBJ2-3; 8 bases are a match to TRBD1. The CDR3 contains 16 residues. The V gene end was trimmed by 3 bases and the J gene end by 0 bases; junction bases not matched to a gene: 5. Per germline, CDR1 SEHNR and CDR2 FQNEAQ (reference sequence). The CDR3 DNA follows: TGTGCCAGCAGCTTTGGACAGGGTGGGAGCACAGATACGCAGTATTTT. Its protein is CASSFGQGGSTDTQYF.

The J gene is TRBJ2-1, the V gene TRBV7-9, with 7 bases identical to TRBD2. In germline, CDR1 is SEHNR, CDR2 FQNEAQ (reference sequence). Losses at the gene ends were 1 base for V and 2 bases for J; bases not matched to a gene: 8. CDR3 length: 17 residues. The CDR3 loop reads CASSLVLSGEAYNEQFF. In DNA, the CDR3 is TGTGCCAGCAGCTTAGTCCTGAGCGGGGAGGCCTACAATGAGCAGTTCTTC.

The V gene is TRBV9, the J gene TRBJ1-6; tentatively, D is TRBD1 (5 bases). In germline, CDR1 is SGDLS, CDR2 YYNGEE. The length of the CDR3 is 16 residues. V lost 0 bases to trimming and J lost 7 bases, with 14 bases between them. The DNA for the CDR3 is TGTGCCAGCAGCGTAGCTAGGGGTGCCGGGAATTCACCCCTCCACTTT. Residues: CASSVARGAGNSPLHF.

Written as DNA, the CDR3 is TGTGCCTGGAGTGTACACAGAGAGACCCAGTACTTC. This codes for CAWSVHRETQYF. The chain employs TRBV30 and TRBJ2-5; D remains unclear. The CDR3 is made up of 12 amino acids. Germline V gene sequence: CDR1 GTSNPN, CDR2 SVGIG (reference sequence). V dropped 0 bases and J dropped 4 bases, with 6 bases sitting between them.

The table lists this clone with a count of one. The J gene is TRBJ2-7, the V gene TRBV7-2, with D possibly matching TRBD2 (5 bases). CDR1 and CDR2 from the germline V gene are SGHTA and FQGNSA. The CDR3 contains 13 residues. With 5 bases removed from V and 5 bases from J, the gap between germline ends came to 13 bases. The CDR3 here is CASSPLAAHEQYF. The CDR3 nucleotides are TGTGCCAGCAGCCCTCTAGCTGCCCACGAGCAGTACTTC.

The genes are TRBV6-5 and TRBJ1-1; the D gene is possibly TRBD1 (5 bases). The CDR3 is 13 residues long. The V end was cut by 4 bases, the J end by 6 bases, with 12 bases between. From germline, CDR1 is MNHEY and CDR2 SVGAGI. The CDR3 DNA sequence: TGTGCCAGCAGTTTAGGGGAATGGGCTGAAGCTTTCTTT. Residues: CASSLGEWAEAFF.

A few counts support this clone. V is TRBV6-1 and J is TRBJ2-5; TRBD2 agrees at 12 bases. CDR3 length: 16 amino acids. V lost 2 bases to trimming and J lost 1 base; unmatched junction nucleotides: 2. Germline V gene sequence: CDR1 MNHNS, CDR2 SASEGT. The CDR3 loop reads CASSELAGGPQETQYF. The CDR3, as DNA: TGTGCCAGCAGTGAACTAGCGGGGGGGCCCCAAGAGACCCAGTACTTC.